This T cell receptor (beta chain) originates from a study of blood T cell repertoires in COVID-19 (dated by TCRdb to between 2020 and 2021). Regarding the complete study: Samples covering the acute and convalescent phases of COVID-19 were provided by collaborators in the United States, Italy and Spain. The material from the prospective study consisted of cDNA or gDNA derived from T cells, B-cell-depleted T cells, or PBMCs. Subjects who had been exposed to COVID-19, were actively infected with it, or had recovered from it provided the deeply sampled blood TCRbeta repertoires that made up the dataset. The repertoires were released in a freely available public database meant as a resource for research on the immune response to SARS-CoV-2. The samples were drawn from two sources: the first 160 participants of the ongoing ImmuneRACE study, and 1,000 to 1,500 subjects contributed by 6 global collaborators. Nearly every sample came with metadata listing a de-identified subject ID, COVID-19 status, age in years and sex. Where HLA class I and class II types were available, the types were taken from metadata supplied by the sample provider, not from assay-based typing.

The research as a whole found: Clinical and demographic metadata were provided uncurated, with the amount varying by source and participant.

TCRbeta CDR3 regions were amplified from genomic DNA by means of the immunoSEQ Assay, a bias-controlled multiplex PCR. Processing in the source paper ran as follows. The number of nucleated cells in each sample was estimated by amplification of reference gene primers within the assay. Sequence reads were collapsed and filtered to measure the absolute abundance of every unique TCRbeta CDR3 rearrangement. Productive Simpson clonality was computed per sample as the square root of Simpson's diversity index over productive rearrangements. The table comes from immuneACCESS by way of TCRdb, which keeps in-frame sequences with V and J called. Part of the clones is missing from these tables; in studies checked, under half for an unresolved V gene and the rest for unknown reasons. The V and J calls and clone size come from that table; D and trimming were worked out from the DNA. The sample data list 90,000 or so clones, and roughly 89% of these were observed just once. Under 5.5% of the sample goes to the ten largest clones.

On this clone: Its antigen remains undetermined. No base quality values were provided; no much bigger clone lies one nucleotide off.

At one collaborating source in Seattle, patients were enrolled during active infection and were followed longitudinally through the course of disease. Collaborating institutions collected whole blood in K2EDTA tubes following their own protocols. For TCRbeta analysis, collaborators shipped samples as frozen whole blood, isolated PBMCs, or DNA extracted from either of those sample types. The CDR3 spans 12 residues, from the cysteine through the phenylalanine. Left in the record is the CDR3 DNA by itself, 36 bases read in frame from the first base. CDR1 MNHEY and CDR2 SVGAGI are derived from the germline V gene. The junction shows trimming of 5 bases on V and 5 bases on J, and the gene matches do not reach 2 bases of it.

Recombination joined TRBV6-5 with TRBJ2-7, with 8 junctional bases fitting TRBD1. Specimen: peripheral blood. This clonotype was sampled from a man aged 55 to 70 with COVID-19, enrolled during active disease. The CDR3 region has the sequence CASSRQGNEQYF. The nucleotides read TGTGCCAGCAGTCGACAGGGGAACGAGCAGTACTTC.